The 17 T cell receptor beta chains given below trace back to one sample, sequenced in a study of early T cells in non-severe SARS-CoV-2 infection. TCRdb analysed the 5' RACE reads with MiXCR anew, one entry per CDR3 protein. The data contain 95,000 to 110,000 distinct CDR3 sequences, around 10% of them singletons. Sequencing used whole blood. These receptors came from an adult who was a healthcare worker with PCR-confirmed SARS-CoV-2 infection or an uninfected control (not recorded which).

The chain combines TRBV7-2 with TRBJ2-1, with D possibly TRBD1 on 5 matching bases. CDR1 and CDR2 from the germline V gene are SGHTA and FQGNSA. The CDR3 length is 15 residues. V lost 3 bases to trimming and J lost 3 bases, with 12 bases between them. CDR3 amino acids: CASSFKGNGYNEQFF. The CDR3 DNA sequence: TGTGCCAGCAGCTTTAAGGGGAATGGCTACAATGAGCAGTTCTTC.

The CDR3 here is CSVGGLYQETQYF. CDR3 coding DNA: TGCAGCGTTGGGGGGCTCTACCAAGAGACCCAGTACTTC. The chain joins TRBV29-1 to TRBJ2-5; D is possibly TRBD1 (6 bases). This CDR3 has 13 residues. CDR1 is SQVTM and CDR2 is ANQGSEA in the germline V gene. The ends were cut back, 4 bases at V and 0 bases at J, with 9 bases in the middle.

The chain carries TRBV5-4 and TRBJ2-3, with TRBD2 as a possible D gene (6 bases). CDR3 length: 16 amino acids. Germline loops: CDR1 SGHNT, CDR2 YYREEE (reference sequence). The germline V and J ends were trimmed by 4 bases and 0 bases, with 15 bases remaining between them. The CDR3 DNA sequence: TGTGCCAGCAGCCCGGGGGAGCTAGCCAGCACAGATACGCAGTATTTT. It encodes CASSPGELASTDTQYF.

The chain employs TRBV2 and TRBJ2-2; 7 nucleotides agree with TRBD2. The CDR3 runs 16 residues. CDR1 and CDR2 from the germline V gene are SNHLY and FYNNEI. The V segment lost 3 bases and the J segment 1 base; nucleotides outside the gene matches: 5. Here the CDR3 reads CASSDPPSGNTGELFF. CDR3 sequence (DNA): TGTGCCAGCAGTGACCCCCCTAGCGGGAACACCGGGGAGCTGTTTTTT.

The chain joins TRBV28 to TRBJ1-5, with D possibly matching TRBD1 (5 bases). Germline V CDR1 and CDR2: MDHEN, SYDVKM. This CDR3 has 16 residues. The V end was cut by 8 bases, the J end by 0 bases, with 17 bases between. The CDR3 DNA reads as TGTGCCAGCGTTACAGGTTCCATTTATAGCAATCAGCCCCAGCATTTT. Its protein product is CASVTGSIYSNQPQHF.

This chain links TRBV29-1 with TRBJ1-6, with D perhaps TRBD1 (5 bases). The CDR3 covers 14 residues. The germline V gene encodes CDR1 SQVTM and CDR2 ANQGSEA. With 5 bases removed from V and 8 bases from J, the gap between germline ends came to 16 bases. The CDR3 nucleotides read TGCAGCGTTATCTTTGGGGGATCGGATTCACCCCTCCACTTT. Translated: CSVIFGGSDSPLHF.

This clonotype appeared many times. This chain links TRBV9 with TRBJ1-2; D uncertain. Trimming stripped 5 bases from V and 4 bases from J, with 15 bases between. The CDR3 consists of 14 residues. The germline CDR1 and CDR2 sequences are SGDLS and YYNGEE. The CDR3, as DNA: TGTGCCAGCAGGCAGGCGGTAGGGAGCTATGGCTACACCTTC. It yields the protein CASRQAVGSYGYTF.

This clonotype has at least ten counts. This sequence joins TRBV7-2 and TRBJ2-3, with D tentatively TRBD1 (6 bases). This CDR3 spans 16 amino acids. V lost 3 bases, J lost 1 base, and 14 bases lay in between. Germline loops: CDR1 SGHTA, CDR2 FQGNSA. For the CDR3, the DNA is TGTGCCAGCAGCTTTGGGGGCAACGGGGGCACAGATACGCAGTATTTT. Translating it yields CASSFGGNGGTDTQYF.

This clonotype was recorded at least ten times. V and J are TRBV3-1 and TRBJ2-2; 7 nucleotides align to TRBD2. This CDR3 contains 14 residues. J was trimmed by 7 bases and V by 3 bases; bases with no gene match: 5. Per germline, CDR1 LGHDT and CDR2 YNNKEL (reference sequence). CDR3 sequence (DNA): TGTGCCAGCAGCCACACTAGCGTAGGCGGGGAGCTGTTTTTT. It encodes CASSHTSVGGELFF.

The CDR3 region has the DNA TGTGCCAGCAGCTTGGCGCAGGAAGAGGTATACGAGCAGTACTTC. Protein: CASSLAQEEVYEQYF. This chain links TRBV5-6 with TRBJ2-7; D is unclear. The CDR3 is 15 residues long. Germline V CDR1 and CDR2: SGHDT, YYEEEE. The ends were cut back, 0 bases at V and 4 bases at J, with 14 bases in the middle.

This clonotype has more than one count but fewer than ten. V and J are TRBV10-2 and TRBJ1-4; 9 positions agree with TRBD1. CDR3 length: 14 residues. Germline CDR1 reads WSHSY; CDR2 reads SAAADI. The J segment lost 7 bases and the V segment lost 4 bases, leaving 4 bases of the junction unmatched. This CDR3 is CASSAPGQGEKLFF. The CDR3, as DNA: TGCGCCAGCAGTGCCCCGGGACAGGGTGAAAAACTGTTTTTT.

This clonotype was seen repeatedly, ten times or more. The chain combines TRBV2 with TRBJ2-1; D unclear. Germline V lookup: CDR1 SNHLY, CDR2 FYNNEI. V was trimmed by 4 bases and J by 5 bases, leaving 18 bases between them. This CDR3 has 16 residues. The CDR3 loop reads CASSVAHYPPHNEQFF. CDR3 coding DNA: TGTGCCAGCAGTGTGGCCCACTACCCGCCCCACAATGAGCAGTTCTTC. Looking up the rest from reference TRBV2 and TRBJ2-1 gives the full variable domain: EPEVTQTPSHQVTQMGQEVILRCVPISNHLYFYWYRQILGQKVEFLVSFYNNEISEKSEIFDDQFSVERPDGSNFTLKIRSTKLEDSAMYFCASSVAHYPPHNEQFFGPGTRLTVL.

As DNA, the CDR3 is TGTGCCACCGGACAGGCGAGGGGGGATGAAGCCTACGAGCAGTACTTC. Residues: CATGQARGDEAYEQYF. The chain combines TRBV10-3 with TRBJ2-7; a weak D match, TRBD1 (7 bases). The V and J ends lost 10 bases and 2 bases respectively, with 24 bases between them. From germline, CDR1 is ENHRY and CDR2 SYGVKD. There are 16 residues in the CDR3.

This clonotype was counted between two and nine times. This chain uses TRBV2 with TRBJ2-1; the D gene is possibly TRBD2 (5 bases). The CDR3 is 13 amino acids. Germline loops: CDR1 SNHLY, CDR2 FYNNEI. Trimming shortened V by 2 bases and J by 10 bases, and 12 bases separated the two germline ends. In DNA, the CDR3 is TGTGCCAGCAGTGAATATCCGGGGTCGGAGCAGTTCTTC. This sequence encodes CASSEYPGSEQFF.

This clonotype was observed at least ten times. V usage is TRBV27 and J usage is TRBJ1-2, with TRBD1 matching 7 bases. Germline V gene data show CDR1 as MNHEY and CDR2 as SMNVEV (reference sequence). The CDR3 is 14 residues long. J was trimmed by 4 bases and V by 5 bases; bases with no gene match: 7. The CDR3 protein is CASSLRQGVYGYTF. CDR3 coding DNA: TGTGCCAGCAGTCTTCGACAGGGAGTCTATGGCTACACCTTC.

In this sample, this clonotype turned up many times. V usage is TRBV10-3 and J usage is TRBJ2-1; a weak D match, TRBD2 (6 bases). Trimming took 7 bases from V and 6 from J, leaving 19 bases between them. CDR1 and CDR2 (germline): ENHRY, SYGVKD. The CDR3 extends over 15 amino acids. The CDR3 is CAITEGEGRINEQFF. CDR3 nucleotide sequence: TGTGCCATCACGGAGGGAGAGGGGCGCATCAATGAGCAGTTCTTC.

The count of this clonotype is one. This chain uses TRBV5-1 with TRBJ2-1; D might be TRBD2 (7 bases). Trimming took off 1 base at V and 4 bases at J, with 15 bases between the two ends. Germline lookup yields CDR1 SGHRS and CDR2 YFSETQ. This CDR3 region has 16 residues. CDR3 protein: CASSLQPSGTYNEQFF. The CDR3 nucleotides read TGCGCCAGCAGCTTGCAACCCAGCGGGACATACAATGAGCAGTTCTTC.